The present TCR beta chain was sequenced within a study of T cell repertoires in cytomegalovirus infection (dated by TCRdb to between 2018 and 2020). Regarding the research as a whole: Because public TCR beta signatures pointed to carriage of CMV infection together with the matching HLA type, the HLA type of each donor mattered for the analysis.

This clonotype appeared many times. What this receptor recognizes is not known. No per-base quality is available; no much larger clone lies one base away. Summary of the overall study and its limitations: In both this cohort and an independent roughly 330-donor cohort, the cumulative frequency of public TCR beta family members distinguished carriers of CMV infection plus the relevant HLA type. The ex vivo response was dominated by HLA-C-restricted CMV-specific TCR beta clonotypes, which also provided the single most frequent clonotype in two of eight donors.

The CDR3 goes from the cysteine to the phenylalanine over 14 residues. The CDR3 DNA has 42 bases and is translated from base 1. The germline V gene yields SGHTA for CDR1 and FQGTGA for CDR2. V gives up 5 bases and J gives up 3 bases, and the segment between their germline ends measures 8 bases. The sequencing machine was an Illumina HiSeq 1500. TCRdb's own reprocessing of the public reads used fastp at Q25 and MiXCR and kept productive beta chains. Under each unique CDR3 protein, matching rows form one entry showing the most common genes and DNA. In this sample the table shows under 250,000 distinct CDR3 sequences, roughly 6.5% of which occur a single time. The top ten clonotypes cover more than 5.5% of the sample.

The source material was PBMCs. The receptor was isolated from a human donor in good health (CMV status not recorded). Some clones in this sample may be carry-over from other donors' samples. This chain joins TRBV7-3 to TRBJ2-6; the D gene cannot be named for sure. The CDR3 protein sequence reads: CASSDTRGANVLTF. The nucleotide sequence reads as follows: TGTGCCAGCAGCGACACTCGTGGGGCCAACGTCCTGACTTTC.